These 12 T cell receptor beta chains were all obtained from the same sample, sequenced in a study of neoadjuvant anti-PD-1 for oral cavity cancer. The repertoire was sequenced with immunoSEQ multiplex PCR; TCRdb's copy has only in-frame clones and lacks some. Seen here are 55,000 to 80,000 clones, around four fifths observed once, and the top ten hold 3% to 3.5%. Material: PBMCs, obtained before nivolumab (anti-PD-1) treatment. The source of these receptors is a person aged 35 to 85 with oral cavity squamous cell carcinoma.

The chain recombines TRBV6-5 with TRBJ2-1; TRBD1 might be the D (6 bases). Germline V CDR1 and CDR2: MNHEY, SVGAGI. V dropped 0 bases and J dropped 7 bases, with 7 bases sitting between them. The CDR3 totals 13 residues. In nucleotides, the CDR3 is TGTGCCAGCAGTTACTCGGGGGCTAATGAGCAGTTCTTC. This codes for CASSYSGANEQFF.

The chain is built from TRBV30 and TRBJ1-2; D not resolved. Germline V lookup: CDR1 GTSNPN, CDR2 SVGIG (reference sequence). The CDR3 loop spans 14 amino acids. Trimming took 4 bases from V and 0 from J, leaving 12 bases between them. CDR3 DNA: TGTGCCTGGATCCCCCGGCTAGCTAACTATGGCTACACCTTC. The encoded protein is CAWIPRLANYGYTF.

The chain carries TRBV30 and TRBJ1-4; 12 bases match TRBD1. V gave up 3 bases and J gave up 8 bases; unmatched junction bases: 10. The CDR3 loop spans 16 amino acids. CDR1 and CDR2 from the germline V gene are GTSNPN and SVGIG (reference sequence). CDR3 loop: CAWRRDRGQREEKLFF. CDR3 DNA: TGTGCCTGGAGGAGGGACAGGGGGCAGAGGGAGGAAAAACTGTTTTTT. The full variable domain, in which reference TRBV30 and TRBJ1-4 provide the parts outside the CDR3, is SQTIHQWPATLVQPVGSPLSLECTVEGTSNPNLYWYRQAAGRGLQLLFYSVGIGQISSEVPQNLSASRPQDRQFILSSKKLLLSDSGFYLCAWRRDRGQREEKLFFGSGTQLSVL.

V gene TRBV19 combines with J gene TRBJ1-3; D not certain. CDR1 LNHDA and CDR2 SQIVND come from the germline V gene (reference sequence). Between the trimmed V and J ends, which lost 3 bases and 0 bases, there was a span of 6 bases. CDR3 length: 14 amino acids. DNA of the CDR3: TGTGCCAGTAGTATGGGGAGCTCTGGAAACACCATATATTTT. It encodes CASSMGSSGNTIYF.

The chain has TRBV5-1 and TRBJ1-2, with a tentative D call TRBD1 (5 bases). Germline V gene lookup returns CDR1 SGHRS and CDR2 YFSETQ. The V and J ends lost 0 bases and 6 bases respectively, with 18 bases between them. The CDR3 is 16 amino acids. For the CDR3, the DNA is TGCGCCAGCAGCTTGGGAGGTACAGCCCGGGGGGATGGCTACACCTTC. It encodes CASSLGGTARGDGYTF.

The chain links TRBV5-1 to TRBJ1-2, with 11 bases matching TRBD1. Per the germline V gene, CDR1 is SGHRS and CDR2 is YFSETQ. The CDR3 loop spans 15 amino acids. V shed 0 bases and J 8 bases; nucleotides not matched to a gene: 6. The DNA of the CDR3 is TGCGCCAGCAGCTTGGGGACAGGGGGCCCTTTGGGCTACACCTTC. Translation gives CASSLGTGGPLGYTF.

The gene calls are TRBV11-3 and TRBJ1-3; D unclear. Trimming cost V 1 base and J 0 bases, with 7 bases left between them. Germline V gives CDR1 SGHNT, CDR2 YENEEA. The CDR3 has 15 residues. CDR3 DNA sequence: TGTGCCAGCAGCTTAGGACCGGACTCTGGAAACACCATATATTTT. This codes for CASSLGPDSGNTIYF.

The gene calls are TRBV27 and TRBJ2-7; D is possibly TRBD1 (5 bases). The germline V gene encodes CDR1 MNHEY and CDR2 SMNVEV (reference sequence). The germline V and J ends were trimmed by 1 base and 5 bases, with 12 bases remaining between them. This CDR3 has 14 amino acids. CDR3 DNA: TGTGCCAGCAGTTTATTGAACCCAGGGAACGAGCAGTACTTC. It encodes CASSLLNPGNEQYF.

The chain couples TRBV7-9 to TRBJ2-1, with D maybe TRBD1 (6 bases). Trimming cost V 7 bases and J 0 bases, with 13 bases left between them. Germline V gene sequence: CDR1 SEHNR, CDR2 FQNEAQ (reference sequence). The CDR3 runs 15 residues. CDR3 region: CASTYRASSYNEQFF. The DNA for the CDR3 is TGTGCCAGCACCTACAGGGCGAGCTCCTACAATGAGCAGTTCTTC.

CDR3 sequence reads: CASSSQWQANTEAFF. CDR3 nucleotides: TGTGCCAGCAGTTCCCAATGGCAGGCGAACACTGAAGCTTTCTTT. This chain connects TRBV27 to TRBJ1-1; D is unresolved. V lost 4 bases, J lost 1 base, and 13 bases lay in between. CDR1 is MNHEY, CDR2 SMNVEV, per germline (reference sequence). The CDR3 loop spans 15 amino acids.

The CDR3: CAWSGDRGHYGYTF. The DNA of the CDR3 is TGTGCCTGGAGTGGGGACAGGGGGCATTATGGCTACACCTTC. V gene TRBV30 combines with J gene TRBJ1-2; TRBD1 agrees at 12 bases. The junction had 2 bases not matched to a gene; V was cut back by 1 base and J by 5 bases. CDR1 and CDR2 from the germline V gene are GTSNPN and SVGIG (reference sequence). The CDR3 spans 14 residues.

The rearrangement joins TRBV19 to TRBJ1-1; D is unclear. V lost 6 bases, J lost 0 bases, and 14 bases lay in between. Germline CDR1 LNHDA, CDR2 SQIVND (reference sequence). The CDR3 loop spans 15 amino acids. In DNA form, the CDR3 reads TGTGCCAGTAGCATTGGCGGACGGGTGAACACTGAAGCTTTCTTT. It codes for CASSIGGRVNTEAFF.